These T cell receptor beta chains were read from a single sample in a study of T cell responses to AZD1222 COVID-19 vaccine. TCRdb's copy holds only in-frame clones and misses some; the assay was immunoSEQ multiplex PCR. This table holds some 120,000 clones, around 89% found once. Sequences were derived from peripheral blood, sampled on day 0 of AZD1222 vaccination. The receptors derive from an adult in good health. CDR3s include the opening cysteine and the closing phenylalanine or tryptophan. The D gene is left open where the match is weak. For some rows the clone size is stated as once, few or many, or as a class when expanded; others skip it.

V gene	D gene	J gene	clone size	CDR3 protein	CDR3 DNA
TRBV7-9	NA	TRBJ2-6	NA	CASSLASDSGANVLTF	TGTGCCAGCAGCTTAGCATCCGACTCTGGGGCCAACGTCCTGACTTTC
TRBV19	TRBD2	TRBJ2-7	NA	CASSPQGSGAYEQYF	TGTGCCAGTAGCCCCCAGGGTAGCGGGGCCTACGAGCAGTACTTC
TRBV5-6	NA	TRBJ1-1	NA	CASSLARTRNTEAFF	TGTGCCAGCAGCTTGGCTCGAACCAGGAACACTGAAGCTTTCTTT
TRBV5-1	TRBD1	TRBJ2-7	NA	CASSSQGPPYEQYF	TGCGCCAGCAGCTCACAGGGGCCCCCCTACGAGCAGTACTTC
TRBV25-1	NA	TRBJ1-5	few	CASSTSNQPQHF	TGTGCCAGCAGTACCAGCAATCAACCCCAGCATTTT
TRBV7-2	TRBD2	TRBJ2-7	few	CASSPRGLAGGYEQYF	TGTGCCAGCAGCCCCAGGGGACTAGCGGGGGGTTACGAGCAGTACTTC
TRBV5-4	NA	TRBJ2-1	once	CASSLGIGNTEQFF	TGTGCCAGCAGCTTGGGAATAGGGAATACTGAGCAGTTCTTC
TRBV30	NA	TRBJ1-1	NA	CACQATVNTEAFF	TGTGCCTGTCAGGCGACGGTGAACACTGAAGCTTTCTTT
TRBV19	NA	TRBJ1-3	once	CASVGQSGNTIYF	TGTGCCAGTGTTGGGCAGTCTGGAAACACCATATATTTT
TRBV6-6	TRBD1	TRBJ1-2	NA	CASSYGPGQGNYGYTF	TGTGCCAGCAGTTATGGTCCGGGACAGGGCAACTATGGCTACACCTTC
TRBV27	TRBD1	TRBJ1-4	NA	CASTGTGDEKLFF	TGTGCCAGCACCGGGACAGGGGATGAAAAACTGTTTTTT
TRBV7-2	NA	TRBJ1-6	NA	CASSLEDREPLHF	TGTGCCAGCAGCTTAGAGGACCGGGAACCCCTCCACTTT
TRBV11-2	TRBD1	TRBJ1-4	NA	CASSTGQGREKLFF	TGTGCCAGCAGTACCGGACAGGGGAGGGAAAAACTGTTTTTT
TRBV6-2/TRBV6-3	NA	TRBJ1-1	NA	CASSYSGGNTEAFF	TGTGCCAGCAGTTACTCAGGAGGGAACACTGAAGCTTTCTTT
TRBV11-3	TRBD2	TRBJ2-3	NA	CASSLGASGGTDTQYF	TGTGCCAGCAGCTTAGGGGCTAGCGGGGGTACAGATACGCAGTATTTT
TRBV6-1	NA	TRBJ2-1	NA	CASSDQGLPSGNEQFF	TGTGCCAGCAGTGATCAGGGTCTTCCCTCCGGCAATGAGCAGTTCTTC
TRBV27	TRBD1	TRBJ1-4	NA	CASSLSSFQGAGEKLFF	TGTGCCAGCAGTTTATCGAGCTTTCAGGGGGCAGGTGAAAAACTGTTTTTT
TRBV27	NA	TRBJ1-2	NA	CASSLLGDSRSYTF	TGTGCCAGCAGTTTACTCGGGGATAGTAGGAGCTACACCTTC
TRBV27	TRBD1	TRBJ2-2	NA	CASSTHRGEAGELFF	TGTGCCAGCAGTACTCACAGGGGGGAAGCCGGGGAGCTGTTTTTT
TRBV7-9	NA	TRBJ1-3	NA	CASSPEWGNTIYF	TGTGCCAGCAGCCCAGAGTGGGGAAACACCATATATTTT
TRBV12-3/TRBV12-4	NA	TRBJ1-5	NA	CASSPQGAQPQHF	TGTGCCAGCAGCCCCCAGGGCGCCCAGCCCCAGCATTTT
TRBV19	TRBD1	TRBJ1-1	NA	CASSPSLDRGGNTEAFF	TGTGCCAGTAGTCCTTCACTCGACAGGGGTGGGAACACTGAAGCTTTCTTT
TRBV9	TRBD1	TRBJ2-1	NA	CASSSRGQGNNEQFF	TGTGCCAGCAGCTCCCGGGGACAGGGTAACAATGAGCAGTTCTTC
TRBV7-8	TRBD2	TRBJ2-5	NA	CASSLRRGREETQYF	TGTGCCAGCAGCTTACGTCGCGGGAGGGAAGAGACCCAGTACTTC
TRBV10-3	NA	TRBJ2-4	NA	CAIRQSLAKNIQYF	TGTGCCATCAGGCAGAGCCTAGCCAAAAACATTCAGTACTTC
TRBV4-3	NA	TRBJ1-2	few	CASSQGSGRAYGYTF	TGCGCCAGCAGCCAAGGGTCTGGCCGCGCCTATGGCTACACCTTC
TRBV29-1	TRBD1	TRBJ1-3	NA	CSIRTGAHSGNTIYF	TGCAGCATACGGACAGGGGCCCACTCTGGAAACACCATATATTTT
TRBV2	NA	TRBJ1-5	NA	CASSGQTYSNQPQHF	TGTGCCAGCAGTGGACAGACCTATAGCAATCAGCCCCAGCATTTT
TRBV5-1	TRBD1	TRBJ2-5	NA	CASSLGTGEGETQYF	TGCGCCAGCAGCTTGGGGACAGGGGAGGGAGAGACCCAGTACTTC
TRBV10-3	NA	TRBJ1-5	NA	CAISESGTDHQPQHF	TGTGCCATCAGTGAGTCAGGTACGGACCATCAGCCCCAGCATTTT
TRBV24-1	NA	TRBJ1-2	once	CATSEGGREGYTF	TGTGCCACCAGTGAAGGGGGAAGAGAGGGCTACACCTTC
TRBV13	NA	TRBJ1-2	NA	CASSPPARGGVHYGYTF	TGTGCCAGCAGCCCCCCCGCGCGGGGGGGGGTTCACTATGGCTACACCTTC
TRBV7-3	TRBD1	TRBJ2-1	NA	CASSLNFMGTGAYNEQFF	TGTGCCAGCAGCTTAAACTTTATGGGGACAGGAGCCTACAATGAGCAGTTCTTC
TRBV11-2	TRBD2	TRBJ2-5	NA	CASSRGGVAGEETQYF	TGTGCCAGCAGCAGGGGCGGGGTAGCGGGGGAAGAGACCCAGTACTTC
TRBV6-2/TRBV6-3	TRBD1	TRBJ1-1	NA	CASSPQQGANTEAFF	TGTGCCAGCAGCCCTCAGCAGGGGGCCAACACTGAAGCTTTCTTT
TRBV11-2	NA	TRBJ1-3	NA	CASTPGYSGNTIYF	TGTGCCAGCACCCCAGGGTACTCTGGAAACACCATATATTTT
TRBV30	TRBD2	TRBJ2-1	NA	CAWKASGRNEQFF	TGTGCCTGGAAGGCTAGCGGGAGAAATGAGCAGTTCTTC
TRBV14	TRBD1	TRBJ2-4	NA	CASSPGTGFDIQYF	TGTGCCAGCAGCCCCGGGACAGGGTTTGACATTCAGTACTTC
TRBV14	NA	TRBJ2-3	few	CASSQGGYRGDTQYF	TGTGCCAGCAGCCAAGGAGGGTACCGGGGGGATACGCAGTATTTT
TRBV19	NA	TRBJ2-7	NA	CASSITQGGSYEQYF	TGTGCCAGTAGTATAACCCAGGGGGGCTCCTACGAGCAGTACTTC
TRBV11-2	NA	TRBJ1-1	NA	CASSPGRDTHPNTEAFF	TGTGCCAGCAGCCCGGGTCGGGACACCCACCCGAACACTGAAGCTTTCTTT